The entry that follows covers one TCR beta chain sequence. The length of the CDR3 is 17 residues. The germline V gene has CDR1 SGHRS and CDR2 YFSETQ. Losses at the gene ends were 4 bases for V and 3 bases for J; bases not matched to a gene: 12. This specimen belongs to a study of blood T cell repertoires in COVID-19. Study summary: Both acute and convalescent COVID-19 samples were obtained from the United States, Italy and Spain. Sources were T cells, B-cell-depleted T cells, or PBMCs; the material itself was cDNA or gDNA.

Study processing details: Counts of nucleated cells, estimated from reference gene primer amplification, were obtained. Here immunoSEQ multiplex PCR was the method, and the copy in TCRdb shows in-frame clones only, minus some. The V and J calls and the clone size are those of that table, but D and trimming were determined from the DNA. The sample carries 25,000 to 35,000 clones, roughly nine tenths recorded once. This clonotype originated in a human donor with active COVID-19. The donor label of this sample is uncertain. The chain employs TRBV5-1 and TRBJ2-1, with 8 bases aligning to TRBD2. The source material was peripheral blood. In nucleotides, the CDR3 is TGCGCCAGCAGCACCAGAAACGGACTAGCAGTCTACAATGAGCAGTTCTTC. Amino acid sequence: CASSTRNGLAVYNEQFF. Based on the CDR3 plus reference TRBV5-1 and TRBJ2-1, the full variable domain is KAGVTQTPRYLIKTRGQQVTLSCSPISGHRSVSWYQQTPGQGLQFLFEYFSETQRNKGNFPGRFSGRQFSNSRSEMNVSTLELGDSALYLCASSTRNGLAVYNEQFFGPGTRLTVL.